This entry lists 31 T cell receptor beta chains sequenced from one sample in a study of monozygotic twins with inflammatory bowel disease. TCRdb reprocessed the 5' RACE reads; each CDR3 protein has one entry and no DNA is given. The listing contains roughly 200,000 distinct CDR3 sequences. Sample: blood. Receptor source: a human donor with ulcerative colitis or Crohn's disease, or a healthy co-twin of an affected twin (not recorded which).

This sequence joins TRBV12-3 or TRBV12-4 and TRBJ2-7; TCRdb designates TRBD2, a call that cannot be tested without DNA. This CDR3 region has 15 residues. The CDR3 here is CASSFLSGGLDEQYF.

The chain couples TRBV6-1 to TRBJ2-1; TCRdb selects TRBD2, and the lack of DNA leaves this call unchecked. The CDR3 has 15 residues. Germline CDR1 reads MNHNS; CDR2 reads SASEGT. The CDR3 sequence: CASRISGGTYNEQSF.

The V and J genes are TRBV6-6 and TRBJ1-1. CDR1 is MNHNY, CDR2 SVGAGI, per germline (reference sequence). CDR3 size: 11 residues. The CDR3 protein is CASSITGGAFF.

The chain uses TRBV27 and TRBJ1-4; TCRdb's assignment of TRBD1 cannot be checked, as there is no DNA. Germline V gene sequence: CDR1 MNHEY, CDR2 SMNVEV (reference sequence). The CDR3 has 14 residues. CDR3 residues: CASSHRVANGKLFF.

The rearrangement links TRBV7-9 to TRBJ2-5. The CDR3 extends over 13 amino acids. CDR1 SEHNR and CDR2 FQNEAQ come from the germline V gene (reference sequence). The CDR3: CASSFRGWETQYF.

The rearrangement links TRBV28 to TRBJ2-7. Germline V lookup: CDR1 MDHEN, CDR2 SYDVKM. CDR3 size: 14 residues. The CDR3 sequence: CASSAGRLGYEQYF.

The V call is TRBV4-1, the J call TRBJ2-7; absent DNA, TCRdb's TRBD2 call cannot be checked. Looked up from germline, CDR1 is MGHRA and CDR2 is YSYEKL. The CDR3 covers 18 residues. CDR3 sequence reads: CASSQERGSGEPLHEQYF.

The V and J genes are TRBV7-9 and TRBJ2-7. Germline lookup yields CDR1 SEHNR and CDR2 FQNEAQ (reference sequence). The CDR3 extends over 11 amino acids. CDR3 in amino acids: CASSLTGQQYF.

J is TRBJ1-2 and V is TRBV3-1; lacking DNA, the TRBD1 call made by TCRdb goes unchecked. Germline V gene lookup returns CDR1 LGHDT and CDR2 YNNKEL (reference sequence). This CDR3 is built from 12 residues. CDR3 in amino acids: CASSPGPYGYTF.

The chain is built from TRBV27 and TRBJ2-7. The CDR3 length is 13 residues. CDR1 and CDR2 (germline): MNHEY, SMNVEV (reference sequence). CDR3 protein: CASSLDSSYEQYF.

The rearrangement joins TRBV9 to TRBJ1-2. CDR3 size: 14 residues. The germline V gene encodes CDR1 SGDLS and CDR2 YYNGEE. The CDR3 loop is CASSVGQTRGGYTF.

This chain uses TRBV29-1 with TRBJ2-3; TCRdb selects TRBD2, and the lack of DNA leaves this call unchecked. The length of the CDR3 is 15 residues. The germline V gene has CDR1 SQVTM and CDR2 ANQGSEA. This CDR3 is CSVEGTSLLTDTQYF.

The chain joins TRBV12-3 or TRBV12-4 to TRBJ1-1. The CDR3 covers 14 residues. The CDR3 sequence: CASSFSRVDTEAFF.

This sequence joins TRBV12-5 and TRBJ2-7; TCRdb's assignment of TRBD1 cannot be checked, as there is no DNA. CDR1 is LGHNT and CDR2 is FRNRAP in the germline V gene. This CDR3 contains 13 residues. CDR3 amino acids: CASGLARAYEQYF.

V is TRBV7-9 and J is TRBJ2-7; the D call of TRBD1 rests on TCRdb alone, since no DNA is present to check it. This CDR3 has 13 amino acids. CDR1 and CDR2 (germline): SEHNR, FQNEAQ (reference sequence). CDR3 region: CASNRGFGYEQYF.

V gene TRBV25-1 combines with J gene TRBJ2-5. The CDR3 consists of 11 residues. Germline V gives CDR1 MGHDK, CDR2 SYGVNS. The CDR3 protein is CASSEWLLQYF.

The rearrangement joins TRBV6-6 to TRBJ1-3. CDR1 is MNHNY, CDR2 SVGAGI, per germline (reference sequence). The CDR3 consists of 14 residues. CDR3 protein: CASSSVDVGNTIYF.

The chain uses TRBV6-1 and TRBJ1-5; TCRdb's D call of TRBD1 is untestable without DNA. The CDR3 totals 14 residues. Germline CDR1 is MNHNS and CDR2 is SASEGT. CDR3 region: CASSPDRRNQPQHF.

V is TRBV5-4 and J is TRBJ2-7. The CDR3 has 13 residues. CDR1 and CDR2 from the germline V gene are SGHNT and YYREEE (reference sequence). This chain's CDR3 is CASSLETAYEQYF.

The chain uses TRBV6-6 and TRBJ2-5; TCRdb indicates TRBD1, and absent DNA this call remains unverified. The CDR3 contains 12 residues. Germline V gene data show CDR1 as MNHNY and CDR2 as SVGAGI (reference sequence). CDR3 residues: CAASGPRATQYF.

This CDR3 reads CASSLGGAGNNEQFF. V is TRBV7-6 and J is TRBJ2-1; TCRdb's D call, TRBD1, is unchecked because there is no DNA. CDR1 and CDR2 (germline): SGHVS, FNYEAQ. The CDR3 totals 15 residues.

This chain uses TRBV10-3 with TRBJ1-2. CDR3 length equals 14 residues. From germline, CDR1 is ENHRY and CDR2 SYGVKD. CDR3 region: CAISERGPGYGYTF.

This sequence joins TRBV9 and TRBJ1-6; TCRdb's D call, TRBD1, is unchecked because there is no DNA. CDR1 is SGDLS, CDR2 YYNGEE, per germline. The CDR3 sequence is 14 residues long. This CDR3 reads CASSAQQGSAPLHF.

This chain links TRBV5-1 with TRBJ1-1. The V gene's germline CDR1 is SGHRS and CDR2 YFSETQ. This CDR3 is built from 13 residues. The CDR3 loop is CASRIGENTEAFF.

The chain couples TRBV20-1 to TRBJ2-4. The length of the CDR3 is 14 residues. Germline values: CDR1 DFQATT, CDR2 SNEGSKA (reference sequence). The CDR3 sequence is CSARPRADKNIQYF.

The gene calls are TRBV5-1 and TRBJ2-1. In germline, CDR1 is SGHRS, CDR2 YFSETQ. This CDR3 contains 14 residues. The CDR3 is CASSLTGVDNEQFF.

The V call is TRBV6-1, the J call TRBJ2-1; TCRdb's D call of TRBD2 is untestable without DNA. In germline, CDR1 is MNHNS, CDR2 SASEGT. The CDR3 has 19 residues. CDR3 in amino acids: CASSSALPGLAGPYNEQFF.

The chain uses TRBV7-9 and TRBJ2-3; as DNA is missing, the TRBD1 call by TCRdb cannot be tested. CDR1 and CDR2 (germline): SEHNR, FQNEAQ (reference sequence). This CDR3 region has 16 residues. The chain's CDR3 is CASTLETAGGTDTQYF.

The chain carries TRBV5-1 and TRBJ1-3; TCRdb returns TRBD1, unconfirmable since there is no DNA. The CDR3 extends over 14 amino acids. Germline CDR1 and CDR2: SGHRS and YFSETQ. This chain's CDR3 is CASSADSLGNTIYF.

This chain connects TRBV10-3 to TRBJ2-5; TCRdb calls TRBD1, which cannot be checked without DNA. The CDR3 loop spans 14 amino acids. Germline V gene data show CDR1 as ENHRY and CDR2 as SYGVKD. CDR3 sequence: CAISELGAQETQYF.

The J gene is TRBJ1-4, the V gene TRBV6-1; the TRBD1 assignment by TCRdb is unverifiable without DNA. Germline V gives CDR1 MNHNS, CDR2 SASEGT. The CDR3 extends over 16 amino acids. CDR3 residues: CASSGQGTEGTEKLFF.